Detailed here is one T cell receptor beta chain. Trimming shortened V by 1 base and J by 0 bases, and 15 bases separated the two germline ends. This CDR3 is 16 amino acids long. Germline-derived CDR1 and CDR2 are SQVTM and ANQGSEA. The record originates from a study of T-cell memory formation after mild COVID-19. TCRdb used MiXCR to reprocess the 5' RACE reads, holding one entry per CDR3 protein. The data contain roughly 110,000 distinct CDR3 sequences, 9.5% to 15% of them singletons. Sequencing was performed on PBMCs or a T cell subset sorted from them (not recorded which). This TCR derives from an adult woman who had mild COVID-19 (a few samples of this study predate the infection). Cell type and time point are not known. The rearrangement links TRBV29-1 to TRBJ1-2; possibly TRBD1 for D (6 bases). Written as DNA, the CDR3 is TGCAGCGTTGAAGGGGACCCCCGACAGGCTAACTATGGCTACACCTTC. Translating it yields CSVEGDPRQANYGYTF.